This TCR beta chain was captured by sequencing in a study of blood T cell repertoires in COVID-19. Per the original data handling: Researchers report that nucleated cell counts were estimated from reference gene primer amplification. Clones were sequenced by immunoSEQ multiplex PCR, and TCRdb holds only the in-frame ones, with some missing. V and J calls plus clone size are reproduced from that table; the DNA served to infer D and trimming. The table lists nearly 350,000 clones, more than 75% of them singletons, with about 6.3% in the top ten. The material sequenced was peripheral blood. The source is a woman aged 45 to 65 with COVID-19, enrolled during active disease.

CDR3 loop: CASSPWRDTGELFF. CDR3 DNA: TGTGCCAGCTCACCCTGGCGGGATACCGGGGAGCTGTTTTTT. This chain uses TRBV18 with TRBJ2-2; TRBD2 is a possible D gene (6 bases). The CDR3 covers 14 residues. Trimming pared 3 bases from V and 5 bases from J, leaving 10 bases between. The germline CDR1 and CDR2 sequences are KGHSH and LQKENI.